Detailed here is one TCR beta chain. The antigen remains undetermined. The data were taken from a study of T cell repertoires in cytomegalovirus infection. Looking at the study overall: Based on public TCR beta signatures, there were indications of CMV infection and of a matching HLA type. General observations from the study: Public TCR beta family frequency separated CMV-and-HLA carriers, including in an independent cohort. Dominating the ex vivo response were TCR beta clonotypes that were CMV-specific and HLA-C-restricted.

This CDR3 comprises 17 residues. CDR1 is SGHRS, CDR2 YFSETQ, per germline. V lost 1 base, J lost 1 base, and 15 bases lay in between. TCRdb re-derived calls from the reads in MiXCR, one entry per CDR3 protein. The sample yields roughly 720,000 distinct CDR3 sequences, about a third seen once. The sequenced material came from PBMCs. The sequence was collected from a human donor in good health (CMV status not recorded). Some clones in this sample may be carry-over from other donors' samples. The chain couples TRBV5-1 to TRBJ2-1; the D gene is possibly TRBD2 (6 bases). The CDR3 DNA follows: TGCGCCAGCAGCTTGAGGAGGGAAGGTCGGTCCTACAATGAGCAGTTCTTC. Encoded protein: CASSLRREGRSYNEQFF.